A selection of T cell receptor beta chains follows, all from one sample in a study of blood T cell repertoires in COVID-19. The assay was immunoSEQ multiplex PCR, and TCRdb's table has in-frame clones only and misses some. The sample has approximately 160,000 clones; about 86% are singletons. Sequenced material: peripheral blood. These receptors were taken from a woman of 80 years or more with acute or convalescent COVID-19. The CDR3 runs from the conserved cysteine through the conserved F or W. D genes are given only for firm matches. Clone size is given for some rows only: seen once, a few or many times, or a class if the clone is expanded.

V gene	J gene	D gene	clone size	CDR3 protein	CDR3 DNA
TRBV7-2	TRBJ2-4	TRBD2	once	CASSLVAGVGAKNIQYF	TGTGCCAGCAGCTTAGTGGCGGGGGTTGGAGCCAAAAACATTCAGTACTTC
TRBV15	TRBJ2-7	TRBD1	few	CATSRDRTGRSEQYF	TGTGCCACCAGCAGAGATCGGACAGGGCGAAGCGAGCAGTACTTC
TRBV6-5	TRBJ1-5	-	-	CASQREGNQPQHF	TGTGCCAGCCAAAGGGAGGGGAATCAGCCCCAGCATTTT
TRBV27	TRBJ1-1	TRBD1	-	CASSLGQGVIVNTEAFF	TGTGCCAGCAGTCTGGGACAGGGGGTGATTGTGAACACTGAAGCTTTCTTT
TRBV19	TRBJ2-3	TRBD1	-	CASSPTGQGTDTQYF	TGTGCCAGTAGTCCCACGGGACAGGGAACAGATACGCAGTATTTT
TRBV7-9	TRBJ2-2	TRBD1	-	CASSLRTGEELTRTGELFF	TGTGCCAGCAGCTTACGGACAGGGGAGGAACTGACGAGGACCGGGGAGCTGTTTTTT
TRBV7-3	TRBJ1-1	-	-	CASSLGVGTEAFF	TGTGCCAGCAGCCTCGGGGTCGGCACTGAAGCTTTCTTT
TRBV27	TRBJ2-7	-	-	CASSLKTGWGLYEQYF	TGTGCCAGCAGTTTAAAGACTGGATGGGGCCTCTACGAGCAGTACTTC
TRBV3-1/TRBV3-2	TRBJ2-1	-	-	CASSQLSRYNEQFF	TGTGCCAGCAGCCAATTGTCGAGGTACAATGAGCAGTTCTTC
TRBV19	TRBJ1-1	TRBD1	-	CASSDRGLGGAFF	TGTGCCAGTAGTGACAGGGGGCTTGGCGGAGCTTTCTTT
TRBV5-6	TRBJ1-4	-	once	CASSLQGLNEKLFF	TGTGCCAGCAGCTTGCAGGGATTAAATGAAAAACTGTTTTTT
TRBV9	TRBJ1-6	TRBD1	-	CASSAETGTGRSPLHF	TGTGCCAGCAGCGCCGAAACCGGGACAGGCCGCTCACCCCTCCACTTT
TRBV5-6	TRBJ2-5	-	few	CASSFGRGGGALRETQYF	TGTGCCAGCAGCTTTGGGCGAGGAGGGGGCGCCCTGAGGGAGACCCAGTACTTC
TRBV4-2	TRBJ1-2	-	few	CASSQGVDGYTF	TGTGCCAGCAGCCAAGGAGTGGATGGCTACACCTTC
TRBV3-1/TRBV3-2	TRBJ2-7	TRBD2	many	CASSQGATSGGFSYEQYF	TGTGCCAGCAGCCAGGGGGCTACTAGCGGGGGATTCTCCTACGAGCAGTACTTC
TRBV24-1	TRBJ2-5	TRBD2	-	CATGRGGGSETQYF	TGTGCCACCGGAAGAGGCGGGGGTTCAGAGACCCAGTACTTC